The sample holds a few counts of the clone carrying this T cell receptor beta chain. Its antigen remains unknown. From germline, CDR1 is SGHRS and CDR2 YFSETQ. CDR3 length: 15 amino acids. V trimming: 4 bases; J trimming: 7 bases; junction bases outside the gene matches: 10. Unique molecular identifiers were incorporated during preparation of the TCRbeta library. TCRdb fed the PCR reads into MiXCR, producing one record per CDR3 protein. The table shows hundreds of thousands of distinct CDR3 sequences, with roughly 14% occurring only once. This entry comes from a study of T-cell reconstitution after alpha-beta-depleted transplantation in children. General study results and limits: At around two months after transplant, the alpha-beta T cells were reportedly derived from several hundred expanded clones that came from non-depleted graft cells. A year post-transplant, T-cell counts and diversity derived mostly from newly produced T cells. There were some patients whose high TCRbeta diversity at day 60 came from surviving recipient T cells and thymic progenitors.

This chain uses TRBV5-1 with TRBJ2-2; 7 bases line up with TRBD1. The receptor was isolated from a girl aged 2-10 years with congenital amegakaryocytic thrombocytopenia, due to receive a stem cell transplant. Sequences were derived from PBMCs, sampled before TCRalphabeta/CD19-depleted stem cell transplant. This chain's CDR3 is CASSRRDSLFGELFF. The CDR3 nucleotides are TGCGCCAGCAGCCGCCGGGACAGTCTATTCGGGGAGCTGTTTTTT.